This T cell receptor beta chain came from a study of cytotoxic CD8 clonotypes in ibrutinib-treated CLL (dated by TCRdb to about 2021). Notes on the research overall: In this cohort, more than 14 patients were treatment-naive and approximately ten were relapsed/refractory, while about 17 had unmutated IGHV. Responses were partial in some 24 patients and complete in 2; after median about 63 months follow-up, roughly 14 stayed in remission and about 12 progressed. Response samples were taken after a median of 12 months on treatment, ranging from about 6 to 40 months. Samples averaged about 260,000 productive templates and tens of thousands of productive rearrangements. Of the approximately 90 people in the trial, around 24 had longitudinal samples available. Cryopreserved peripheral blood mononuclear cells were obtained prior to treatment, at the time of response, and at either disease progression or sustained remission. All remission and progressive disease samples were collected while patients were still receiving ibrutinib. The paper as a whole reports these results and caveats: Lymph node repertoires were not examined, and the timing of sampling was not matched between patients in sustained remission and those whose disease progressed. At baseline, clonality was higher than in age-matched healthy donors and showed a strong correlation with circulating CD8+ T-cell counts. Public clonotypes were rare and either shrank or stayed stable during treatment, and the rise in clonality at ibrutinib response reflected expansion of private clonotypes. An increase in clonality was observed at ibrutinib response, with clonality remaining stable during sustained remission and falling back toward baseline at progression.

CDR1 is given as SQVTM and CDR2 as ANQGSEA, both from the germline V gene. V and J are truncated by 0 bases and 5 bases respectively, leaving an intervening sequence of 13 bases. Counted from cysteine to phenylalanine, this CDR3 has 14 amino acids. Only CDR3 DNA is held: 42 bases, read in frame from base 1. In regard to this clone: The antigen it binds to is not known. No base quality information exists; no much larger clone differs at one position.

What the time point label conveys for this sample: progressive disease on ibrutinib. For TCR beta library preparation, roughly 2.2 micrograms of genomic DNA was extracted from cryopreserved PBMCs. High-throughput TCR beta sequencing was performed on longitudinal blood samples from CLL patients receiving ibrutinib monotherapy. The patients took part in an open-label, single-center phase 2 trial of ibrutinib monotherapy. The goal of deep resolution MiSeq sequencing was a depth between 1 in 1 million and 1 in 200,000 T cells, and coverage averaged 10x per clonotype. The immunoSEQ hsTCRB Kit was used to generate TCR beta libraries. Processing in the source paper ran as follows. The data were analyzed with ImmunoSEQ Analyzer and ImmunoSEQ Data Assistant, and V, D and J gene assignments followed IMGT definitions. Clonality, which ranges from 0 to 1, was calculated by subtracting the normalized Shannon entropy of productive rearrangement frequencies from one. Public clonotype analysis was restricted to overrepresented clonotypes comprising at least 0.05% of each patient's repertoire. About a dozen age-matched healthy donor repertoires from immuneACCESS served as clonality controls. TCRdb carries this immuneACCESS record with in-frame sequences only. Its versions omit some clonotypes, under half of them owing to an unresolved V gene in the studies checked, with the rest unexplained. V, J and clone size are taken as reported in that table, and D and trimming were inferred from the DNA itself. The sample table records fewer than 300,000 clones; roughly three quarters of these occur just once. The ten largest make up approximately 5.6% of the sample.

The rearrangement combines TRBV29-1 with TRBJ1-1; a tentative D match to TRBD1 spans 5 bases. This clonotype was obtained from a human donor with chronic lymphocytic leukemia. The input for sequencing was PBMCs, taken at disease progression, from a patient treated with ibrutinib. In nucleotide form, the sequence is TGCAGCGTTGAAGATTCGCCAGGGTATACTGAAGCTTTCTTT. This sequence encodes CSVEDSPGYTEAFF.